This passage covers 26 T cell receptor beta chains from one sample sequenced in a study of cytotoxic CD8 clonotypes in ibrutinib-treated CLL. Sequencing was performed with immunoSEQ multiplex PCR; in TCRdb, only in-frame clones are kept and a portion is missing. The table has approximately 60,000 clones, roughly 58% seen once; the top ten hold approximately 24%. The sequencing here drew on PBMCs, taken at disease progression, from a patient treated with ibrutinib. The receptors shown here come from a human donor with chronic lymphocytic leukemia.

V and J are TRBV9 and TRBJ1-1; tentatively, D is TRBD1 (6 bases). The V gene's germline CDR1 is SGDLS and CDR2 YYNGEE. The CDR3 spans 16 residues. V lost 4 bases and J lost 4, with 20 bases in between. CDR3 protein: CASSPVSAGAGTEAFF. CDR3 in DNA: TGTGCCAGCAGCCCCGTTAGTGCGGGGGCCGGCACTGAAGCTTTCTTT.

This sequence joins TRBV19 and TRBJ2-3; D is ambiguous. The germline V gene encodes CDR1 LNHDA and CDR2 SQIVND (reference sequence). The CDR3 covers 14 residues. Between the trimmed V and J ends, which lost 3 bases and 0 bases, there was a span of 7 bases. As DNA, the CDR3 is TGTGCCAGTAGTATCCAAGCTAGCACAGATACGCAGTATTTT. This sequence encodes CASSIQASTDTQYF.

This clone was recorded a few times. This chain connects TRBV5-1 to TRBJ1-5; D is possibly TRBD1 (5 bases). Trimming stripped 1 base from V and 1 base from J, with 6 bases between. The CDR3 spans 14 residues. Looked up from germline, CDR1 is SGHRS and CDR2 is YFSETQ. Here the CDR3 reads CASSLSGSNQPQHF. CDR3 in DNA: TGCGCCAGCAGCTTGTCAGGGAGCAATCAGCCCCAGCATTTT. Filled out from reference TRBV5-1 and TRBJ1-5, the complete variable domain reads KAGVTQTPRYLIKTRGQQVTLSCSPISGHRSVSWYQQTPGQGLQFLFEYFSETQRNKGNFPGRFSGRQFSNSRSEMNVSTLELGDSALYLCASSLSGSNQPQHFGDGTRLSIL.

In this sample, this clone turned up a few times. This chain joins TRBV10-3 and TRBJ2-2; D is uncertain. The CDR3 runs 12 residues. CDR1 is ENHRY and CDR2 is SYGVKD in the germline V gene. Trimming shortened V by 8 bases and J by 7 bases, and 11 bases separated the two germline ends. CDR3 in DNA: TGTGCCATCGGCGGACCGAGCGGGGAGCTGTTTTTT. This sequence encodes CAIGGPSGELFF.

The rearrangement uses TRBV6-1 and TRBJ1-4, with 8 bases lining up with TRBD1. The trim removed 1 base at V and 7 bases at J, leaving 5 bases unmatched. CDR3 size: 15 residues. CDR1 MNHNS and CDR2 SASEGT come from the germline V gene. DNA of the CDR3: TGTGCCAGCAGTGAAGTTGGGACAGGTGGTGAAAAACTGTTTTTT. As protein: CASSEVGTGGEKLFF.

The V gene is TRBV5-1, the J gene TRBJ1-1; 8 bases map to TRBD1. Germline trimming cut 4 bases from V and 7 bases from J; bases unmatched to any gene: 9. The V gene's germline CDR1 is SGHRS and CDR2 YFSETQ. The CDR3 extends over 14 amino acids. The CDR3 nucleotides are TGCGCCAGCAGCGTACAGGACAGGGACCTTGAAGCTTTCTTT. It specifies CASSVQDRDLEAFF.

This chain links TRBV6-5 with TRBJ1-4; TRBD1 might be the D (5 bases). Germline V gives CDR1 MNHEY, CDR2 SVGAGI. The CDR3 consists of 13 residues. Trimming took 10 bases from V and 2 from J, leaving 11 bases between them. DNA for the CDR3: TGTGCCACCCGGGGGTTCACTAATGAAAAACTGTTTTTT. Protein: CATRGFTNEKLFF.

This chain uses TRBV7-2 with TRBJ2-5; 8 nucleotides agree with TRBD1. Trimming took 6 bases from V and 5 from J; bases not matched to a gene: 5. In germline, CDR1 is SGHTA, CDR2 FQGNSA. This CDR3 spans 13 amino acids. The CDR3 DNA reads TGTGCCAGCAGAAAGACAGGGGTGGAGACCCAGTACTTC. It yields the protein CASRKTGVETQYF.

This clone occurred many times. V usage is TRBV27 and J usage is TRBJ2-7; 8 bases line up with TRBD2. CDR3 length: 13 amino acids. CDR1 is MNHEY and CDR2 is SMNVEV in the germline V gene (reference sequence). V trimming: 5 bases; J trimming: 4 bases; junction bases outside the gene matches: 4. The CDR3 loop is CASSSAGGYEQYF. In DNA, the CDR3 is TGTGCCAGCAGTAGCGCGGGGGGTTACGAGCAGTACTTC.

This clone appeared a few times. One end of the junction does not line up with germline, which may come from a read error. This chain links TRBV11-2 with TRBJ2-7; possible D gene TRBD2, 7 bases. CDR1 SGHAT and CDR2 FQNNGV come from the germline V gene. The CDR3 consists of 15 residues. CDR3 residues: CASSLERGAAYEQYF. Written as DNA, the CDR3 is TGTGCCAGCAGCCTAGAACGGGGGGCCGCCTACGAGCAGTACTTC.

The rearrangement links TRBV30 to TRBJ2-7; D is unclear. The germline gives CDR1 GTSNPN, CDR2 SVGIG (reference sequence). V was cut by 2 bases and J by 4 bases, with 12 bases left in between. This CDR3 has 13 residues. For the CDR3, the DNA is TGTGCCTGGAGTTCGGATGCAGGATACGAGCAGTACTTC. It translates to CAWSSDAGYEQYF.

The CDR3 loop is CASSPGTDTQYF. CDR3 bases: TGTGCCAGCAGCCCGGGGACGGATACGCAGTATTTT. The V gene is TRBV7-6, the J gene TRBJ2-3; D possibly uses TRBD1 or TRBD2 (5 bases each). Germline lookup yields CDR1 SGHVS and CDR2 FNYEAQ. Trimming pared 5 bases from V and 6 bases from J, leaving 9 bases between. The length of the CDR3 is 12 residues. Filled out from reference TRBV7-6 and TRBJ2-3, the complete variable domain reads GAGVSQSPRYKVTKRGQDVALRCDPISGHVSLYWYRQALGQGPEFLTYFNYEAQQDKSGLPNDRFSAERPEGSISTLTIQRTEQRDSAMYRCASSPGTDTQYFGPGTRLTVL.

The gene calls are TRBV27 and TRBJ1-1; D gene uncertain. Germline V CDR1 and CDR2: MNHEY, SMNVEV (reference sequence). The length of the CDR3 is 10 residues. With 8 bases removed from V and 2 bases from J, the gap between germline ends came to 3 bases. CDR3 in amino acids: CASGNTEAFF. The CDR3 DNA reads TGTGCCAGCGGCAACACTGAAGCTTTCTTT.

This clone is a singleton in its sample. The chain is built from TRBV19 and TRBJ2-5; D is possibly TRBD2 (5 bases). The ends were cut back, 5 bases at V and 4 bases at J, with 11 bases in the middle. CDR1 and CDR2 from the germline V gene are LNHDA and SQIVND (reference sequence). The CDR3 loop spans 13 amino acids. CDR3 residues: CASSRGGGETQYF. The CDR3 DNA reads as TGTGCCAGTAGTCGGGGTGGTGGAGAGACCCAGTACTTC.

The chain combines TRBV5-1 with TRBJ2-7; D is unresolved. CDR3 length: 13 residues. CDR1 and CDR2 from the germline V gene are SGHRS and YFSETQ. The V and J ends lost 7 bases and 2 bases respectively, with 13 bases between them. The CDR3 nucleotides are TGCGCCAGCCGTGTCACTGTTACCTACGAGCAGTACTTC. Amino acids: CASRVTVTYEQYF.

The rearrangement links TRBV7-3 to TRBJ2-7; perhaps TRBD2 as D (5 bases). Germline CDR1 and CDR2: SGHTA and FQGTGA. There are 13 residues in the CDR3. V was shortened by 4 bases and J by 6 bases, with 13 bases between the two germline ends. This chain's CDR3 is CASSSDWKVEQYF. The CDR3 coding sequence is TGTGCCAGCAGCTCGGACTGGAAAGTCGAGCAGTACTTC.

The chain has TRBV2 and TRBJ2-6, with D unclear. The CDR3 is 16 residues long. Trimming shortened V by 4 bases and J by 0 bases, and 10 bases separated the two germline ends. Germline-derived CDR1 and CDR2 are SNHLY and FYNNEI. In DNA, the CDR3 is TGTGCCAGCAGTGTAGGGCGGATCTCTGGGGCCAACGTCCTGACTTTC. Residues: CASSVGRISGANVLTF.

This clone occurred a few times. CDR3 amino acids: CASSLLSGAYNEQFF. The CDR3 bases are TGTGCCAGCAGCTTACTATCGGGAGCCTACAATGAGCAGTTCTTC. The rearrangement joins TRBV7-2 to TRBJ2-1; tentative D call: TRBD2 (6 bases). Trimming pared 2 bases from V and 2 bases from J, leaving 10 bases between. From germline, CDR1 is SGHTA and CDR2 FQGNSA. The CDR3 has 15 residues.

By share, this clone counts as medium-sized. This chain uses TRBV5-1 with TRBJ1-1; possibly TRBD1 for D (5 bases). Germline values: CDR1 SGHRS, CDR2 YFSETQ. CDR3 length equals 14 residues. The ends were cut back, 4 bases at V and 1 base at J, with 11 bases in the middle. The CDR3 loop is CASSRKTANTEAFF. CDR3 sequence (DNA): TGCGCCAGCAGCCGTAAGACAGCGAACACTGAAGCTTTCTTT.

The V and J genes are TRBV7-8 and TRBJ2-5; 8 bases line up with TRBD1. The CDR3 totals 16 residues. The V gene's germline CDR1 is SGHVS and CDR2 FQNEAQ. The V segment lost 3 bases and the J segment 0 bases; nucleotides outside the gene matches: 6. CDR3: CASSLALGQDQETQYF. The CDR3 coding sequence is TGTGCCAGCAGCTTGGCCCTGGGACAGGACCAAGAGACCCAGTACTTC.

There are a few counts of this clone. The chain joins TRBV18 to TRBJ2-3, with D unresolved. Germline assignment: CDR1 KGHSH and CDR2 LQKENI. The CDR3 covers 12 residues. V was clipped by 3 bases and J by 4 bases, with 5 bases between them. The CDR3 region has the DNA TGTGCCAGCTCACCCCTTTCAGATACGCAGTATTTT. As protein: CASSPLSDTQYF.

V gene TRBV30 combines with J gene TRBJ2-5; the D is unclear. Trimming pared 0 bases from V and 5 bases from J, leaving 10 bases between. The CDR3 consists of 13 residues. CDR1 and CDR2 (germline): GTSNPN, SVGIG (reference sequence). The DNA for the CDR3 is TGTGCCTGGAGTGTACGGGTGTGGGAGACCCAGTACTTC. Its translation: CAWSVRVWETQYF. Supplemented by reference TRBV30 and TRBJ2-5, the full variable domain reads SQTIHQWPATLVQPVGSPLSLECTVEGTSNPNLYWYRQAAGRGLQLLFYSVGIGQISSEVPQNLSASRPQDRQFILSSKKLLLSDSGFYLCAWSVRVWETQYFGPGTRLLVL.

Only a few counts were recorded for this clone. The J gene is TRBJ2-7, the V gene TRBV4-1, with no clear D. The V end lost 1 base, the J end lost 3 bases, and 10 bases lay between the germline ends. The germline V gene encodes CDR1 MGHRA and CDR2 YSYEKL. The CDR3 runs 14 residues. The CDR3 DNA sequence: TGCGCCAGCAGCCAAGGGTCCGGCAGCTACGAGCAGTACTTC. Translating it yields CASSQGSGSYEQYF.

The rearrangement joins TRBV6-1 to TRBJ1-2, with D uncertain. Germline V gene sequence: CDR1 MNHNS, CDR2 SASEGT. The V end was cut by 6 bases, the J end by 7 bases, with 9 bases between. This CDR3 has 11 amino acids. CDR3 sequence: CASRHKGGYTF. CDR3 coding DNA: TGTGCCAGCAGGCACAAGGGTGGCTACACCTTC.

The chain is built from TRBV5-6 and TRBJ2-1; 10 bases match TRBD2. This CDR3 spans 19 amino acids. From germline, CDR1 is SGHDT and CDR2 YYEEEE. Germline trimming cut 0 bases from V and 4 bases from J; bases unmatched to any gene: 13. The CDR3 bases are TGTGCCAGCAGCTTGGGTCAGGGGGGCAGCGGGAGGGCGTACAATGAGCAGTTCTTC. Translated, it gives CASSLGQGGSGRAYNEQFF.

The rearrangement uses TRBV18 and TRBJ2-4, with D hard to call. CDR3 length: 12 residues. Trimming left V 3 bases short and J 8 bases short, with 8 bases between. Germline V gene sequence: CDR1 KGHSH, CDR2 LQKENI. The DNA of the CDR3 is TGTGCCAGCTCACCGGCTGGATACATTCAGTACTTC. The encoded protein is CASSPAGYIQYF.